Shown below are 2 T cell receptor beta chains from a single sample sequenced in a study of cytomegalovirus exposure and HLA in healthy donors. Amplification used 60 Vbeta primers and 13 Jbeta primers. Clones were sequenced by immunoSEQ multiplex PCR, and TCRdb holds only the in-frame ones, with some missing. Of about 110,000 clones in the sample, over 60% were seen once. The sample comprised PBMCs. All receptors come from a female donor in good health and CMV-seropositive.

J is TRBJ2-2 and V is TRBV15; weak D call: TRBD1 (6 bases). The length of the CDR3 is 15 residues. With 1 base removed from V and 6 bases from J, the gap between germline ends came to 12 bases. The germline gives CDR1 LNHNV, CDR2 YYDKDF (reference sequence). CDR3 nucleotide sequence: TGTGCCACCAGCAGAGGGGACACCCGGTCCGGGGAGCTGTTTTTT. It specifies CATSRGDTRSGELFF. Full variable domain (rest looked up from reference TRBV15 and TRBJ2-2): DAMVIQNPRYQVTQFGKPVTLSCSQTLNHNVMYWYQQKSSQAPKLLFHYYDKDFNNEADTPDNFQSRRPNTSFCFLDIRSPGLGDTAMYLCATSRGDTRSGELFFGEGSRLTVL.

V usage is TRBV6-5 and J usage is TRBJ1-2; D unresolved. V lost 2 bases and J lost 7, with 5 bases in between. Germline V gene lookup returns CDR1 MNHEY and CDR2 SVGAGI. The CDR3 sequence is 11 residues long. The CDR3 DNA reads as TGTGCCAGCAGTTACCGGGGTGGCTACACCTTC. It is translated as CASSYRGGYTF.